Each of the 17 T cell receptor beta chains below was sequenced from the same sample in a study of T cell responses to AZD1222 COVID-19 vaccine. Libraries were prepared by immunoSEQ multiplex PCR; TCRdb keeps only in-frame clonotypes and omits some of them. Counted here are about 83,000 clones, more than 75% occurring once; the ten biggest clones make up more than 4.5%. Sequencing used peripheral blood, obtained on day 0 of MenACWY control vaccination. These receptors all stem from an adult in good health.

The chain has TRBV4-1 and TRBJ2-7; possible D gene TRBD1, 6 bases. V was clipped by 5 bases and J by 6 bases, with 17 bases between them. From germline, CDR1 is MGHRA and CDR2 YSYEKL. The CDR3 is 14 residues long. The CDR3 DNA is TGCGCCAGCAGCGACCGCACAGGGACGGGCGAGCAGTACTTC. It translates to CASSDRTGTGEQYF.

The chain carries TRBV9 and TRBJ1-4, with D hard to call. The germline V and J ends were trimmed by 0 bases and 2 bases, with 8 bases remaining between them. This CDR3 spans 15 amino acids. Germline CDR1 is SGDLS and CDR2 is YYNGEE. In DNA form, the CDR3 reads TGTGCCAGCAGCGTAGGGGGTGGCACTAATGAAAAACTGTTTTTT. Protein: CASSVGGGTNEKLFF.

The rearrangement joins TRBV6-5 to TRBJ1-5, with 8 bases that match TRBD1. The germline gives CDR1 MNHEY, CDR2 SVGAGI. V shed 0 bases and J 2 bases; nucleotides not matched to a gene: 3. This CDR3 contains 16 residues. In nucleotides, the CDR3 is TGTGCCAGCAGTTACTCTAAACAGGGGGGCAATCAGCCCCAGCATTTT. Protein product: CASSYSKQGGNQPQHF.

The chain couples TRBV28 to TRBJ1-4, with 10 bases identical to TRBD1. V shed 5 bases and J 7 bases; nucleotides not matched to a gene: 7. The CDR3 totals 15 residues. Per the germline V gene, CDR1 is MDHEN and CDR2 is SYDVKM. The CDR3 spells CASSPRTGGIEKLFF. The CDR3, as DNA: TGTGCCAGCAGTCCACGGACAGGGGGTATTGAAAAACTGTTTTTT.

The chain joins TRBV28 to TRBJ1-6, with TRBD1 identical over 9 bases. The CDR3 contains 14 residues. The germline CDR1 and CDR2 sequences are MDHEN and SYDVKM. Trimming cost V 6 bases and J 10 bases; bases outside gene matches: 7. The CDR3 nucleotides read TGTGCCAGCAGCAGGGGGACAGGGTGGTCACCCCTCCACTTT. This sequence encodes CASSRGTGWSPLHF.

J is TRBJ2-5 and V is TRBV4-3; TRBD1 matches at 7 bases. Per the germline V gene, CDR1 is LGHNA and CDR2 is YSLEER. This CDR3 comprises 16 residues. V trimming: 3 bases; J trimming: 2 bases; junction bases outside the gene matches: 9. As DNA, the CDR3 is TGCGCCAGCAGCCAGCATCCGGGACAGACTCAAGAGACCCAGTACTTC. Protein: CASSQHPGQTQETQYF.

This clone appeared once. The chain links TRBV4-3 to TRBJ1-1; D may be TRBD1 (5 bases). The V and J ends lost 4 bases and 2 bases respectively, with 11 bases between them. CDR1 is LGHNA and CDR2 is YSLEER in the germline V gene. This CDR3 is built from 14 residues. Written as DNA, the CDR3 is TGCGCCAGCAGCCCCGTTACAGGAAACACTGAAGCTTTCTTT. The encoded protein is CASSPVTGNTEAFF.

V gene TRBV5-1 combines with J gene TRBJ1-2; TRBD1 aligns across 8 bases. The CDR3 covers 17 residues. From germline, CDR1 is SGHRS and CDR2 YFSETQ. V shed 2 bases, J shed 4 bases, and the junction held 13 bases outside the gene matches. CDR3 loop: CASSLLVWGQAGYGYTF. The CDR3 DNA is TGCGCCAGCAGCTTACTCGTGTGGGGACAGGCGGGCTATGGCTACACCTTC.

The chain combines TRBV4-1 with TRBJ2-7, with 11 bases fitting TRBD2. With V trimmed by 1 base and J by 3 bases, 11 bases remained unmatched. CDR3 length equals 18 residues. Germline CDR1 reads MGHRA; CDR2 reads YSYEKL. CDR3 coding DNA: TGCGCCAGCAGCCAAGCCCTGGCGGGACTAGCGGATAACTACGAGCAGTACTTC. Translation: CASSQALAGLADNYEQYF.

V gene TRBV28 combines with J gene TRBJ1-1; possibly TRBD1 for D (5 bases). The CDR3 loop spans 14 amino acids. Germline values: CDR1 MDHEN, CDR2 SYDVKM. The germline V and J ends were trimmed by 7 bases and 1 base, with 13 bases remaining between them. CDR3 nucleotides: TGTGCCAGCACCTCGGGGGGATGGAACACTGAAGCTTTCTTT. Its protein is CASTSGGWNTEAFF.

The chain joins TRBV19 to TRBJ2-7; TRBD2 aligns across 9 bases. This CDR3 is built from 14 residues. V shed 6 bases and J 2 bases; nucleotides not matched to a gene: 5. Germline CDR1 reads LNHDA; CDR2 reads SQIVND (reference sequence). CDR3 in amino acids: CASSSSGTPYEQYF. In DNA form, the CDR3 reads TGTGCCAGTAGCTCTAGCGGGACTCCCTACGAGCAGTACTTC.

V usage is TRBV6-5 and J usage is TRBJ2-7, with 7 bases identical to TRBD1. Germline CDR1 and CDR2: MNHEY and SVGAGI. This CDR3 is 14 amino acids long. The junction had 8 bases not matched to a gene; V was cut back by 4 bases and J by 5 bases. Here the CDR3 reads CASSFSTGWNEQYF. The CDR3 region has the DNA TGTGCCAGCAGTTTCTCGACAGGGTGGAACGAGCAGTACTTC.

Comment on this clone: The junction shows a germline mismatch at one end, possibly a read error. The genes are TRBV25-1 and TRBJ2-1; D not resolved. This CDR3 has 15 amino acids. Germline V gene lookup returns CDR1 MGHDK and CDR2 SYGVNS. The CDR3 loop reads CASSVDSLAYSEQFF. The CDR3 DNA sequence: TGTGCCAGCAGTGTTGATTCGCTGGCGTACAGTGAGCAGTTCTTC.

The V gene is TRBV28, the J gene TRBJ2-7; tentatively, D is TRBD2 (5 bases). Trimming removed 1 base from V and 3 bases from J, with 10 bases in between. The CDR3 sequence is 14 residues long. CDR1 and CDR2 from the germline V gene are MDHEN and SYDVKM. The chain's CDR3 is CASSLSGELYEQYF. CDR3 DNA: TGTGCCAGCAGTTTATCCGGGGAGCTCTACGAGCAGTACTTC.

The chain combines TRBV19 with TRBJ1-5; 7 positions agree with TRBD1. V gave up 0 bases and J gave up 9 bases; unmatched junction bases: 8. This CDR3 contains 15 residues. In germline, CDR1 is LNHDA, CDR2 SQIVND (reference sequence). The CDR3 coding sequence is TGTGCCAGTAGTATAGACCGGACAGGTCTTAGGCCCCAGCATTTT. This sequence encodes CASSIDRTGLRPQHF.

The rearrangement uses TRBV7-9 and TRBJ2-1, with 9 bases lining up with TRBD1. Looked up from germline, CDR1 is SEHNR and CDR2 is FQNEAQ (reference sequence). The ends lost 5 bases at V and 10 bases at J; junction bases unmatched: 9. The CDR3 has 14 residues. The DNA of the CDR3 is TGTGCCAGCAGCGCTGGGACAGGGTATGACGAGCAGTTCTTC. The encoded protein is CASSAGTGYDEQFF. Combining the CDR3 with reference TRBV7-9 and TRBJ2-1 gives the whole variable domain DTGVSQNPRHKITKRGQNVTFRCDPISEHNRLYWYRQTLGQGPEFLTYFQNEAQLEKSRLLSDRFSAERPKGSFSTLEIQRTEQGDSAMYLCASSAGTGYDEQFFGPGTRLTVL.

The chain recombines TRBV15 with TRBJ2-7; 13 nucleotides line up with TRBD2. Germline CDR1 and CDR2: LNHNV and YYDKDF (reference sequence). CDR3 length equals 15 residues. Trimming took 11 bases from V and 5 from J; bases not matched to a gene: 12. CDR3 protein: CASAPGLAGDDEQYF. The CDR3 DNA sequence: TGTGCCTCTGCGCCTGGACTAGCGGGAGACGACGAGCAGTACTTC.